Listed below are T cell receptor beta chains from one sample, sequenced in a study of T cell repertoires in cytomegalovirus infection. TCRdb analysed the reads with MiXCR anew, one entry per CDR3 protein. The repertoire consists of 700,000 to 900,000 distinct CDR3 sequences, with 25% to 30% occurring once and the leading ten covering approximately 14%. These receptors' targets are unknown. The specimen was cultured CD8+ T cells from PBMCs, collected from culture after CMV antigen stimulation. These TCRs come from a human donor in good health (CMV status not recorded). Some clones in this sample may be carry-over from other donors' samples. The CDR3 runs from the conserved cysteine through the conserved F or W. A D gene is named only where the DNA matches it firmly. Clone sizes are given selectively: once, few, many, or a class where the clone is expanded.

-	TRBJ2-3	many	TRBV7-8	TGCGCCAGCAGTCTGGCGCGGGGTGGTAGCACAGATACGCAGTATTTT	CASSLARGGSTDTQYF
-	TRBJ1-5	few	TRBV27	TGTGCCAGCAGTTTATACTGGCCGAGCAATCAGCCCCAGCATTTT	CASSLYWPSNQPQHF
-	TRBJ1-5	-	TRBV2	TGTGCCAGCAGTGTGGGGCAGAATAGCAATCAGCCCCAGCATTTT	CASSVGQNSNQPQHF
-	TRBJ2-1	-	TRBV7-6	TGTGCCAGCAGCTTATTTTTGGGGGGGGCGTACAATGAGCAGTTCTTC	CASSLFLGGAYNEQFF
TRBD1	TRBJ1-5	few	TRBV19	TGTGCCAGTAGTATAGTTCGGGACAGGGCGGGTCAGCCCCAGCATTTT	CASSIVRDRAGQPQHF
-	TRBJ1-2	few	TRBV24-1	TGTGCCACCAGTGACCCGACACGGAACTATGGCTACACCTTC	CATSDPTRNYGYTF
-	TRBJ1-1	-	TRBV13	TGTGCCAGCAGCCCCCCGACAGGTACGAGAACCGCAGCTTTCTTT	CASSPPTGTRTAAFF
TRBD1	TRBJ1-4	-	TRBV6-6	TGTGCCAGCAGTTTTCTACAGGGGGCCGGTGAAAAACTGTTTTTT	CASSFLQGAGEKLFF
TRBD1	TRBJ1-5	once	TRBV28	TGTGCCAGCAGGGGGACAGGGGTCAAATCCCAGCCCCAGCATTTT	CASRGTGVKSQPQHF
-	TRBJ1-2	-	TRBV5-4	TGTGCCAGCAGCCCCGGCGGGGTTCCGGACACCTTC	CASSPGGVPDTF
-	TRBJ1-2	-	TRBV6-2/TRBV6-3	TGTGCCAGCAGTTGGACAGCATCTAACTATGGCTACACCTTC	CASSWTASNYGYTF
-	TRBJ2-2	-	TRBV19	TGTGCCAGTGAAGGGCTACTGAACACCGGGGAGCTGTTTTTT	CASEGLLNTGELFF
-	TRBJ2-3	-	TRBV14	TGTGCCAGCAGCCAAGCGGTTACAGGGACGCAGTATTTT	CASSQAVTGTQYF
TRBD2	TRBJ2-3	many	TRBV6-5	TGTGCCAGCAGTTATCGGACTAGCGGGGGCACAGATACGCAGTATTTT	CASSYRTSGGTDTQYF
TRBD1	TRBJ1-5	-	TRBV5-4	TGTGCCAGCAGCTTGGGAAGGGGGCCCCCTAGAAATCAGCCCCAGCATTTT	CASSLGRGPPRNQPQHF
-	TRBJ2-1	-	TRBV9	TGTGCCAGCAGCGTCGCGGGGGCCATATACAATGAGCAGTTCTTC	CASSVAGAIYNEQFF
-	TRBJ2-6	-	TRBV4-1	TGCGCCAGCAGCCAAGAGGGTCCGAGCTCTGGGGCCAACGTCCTGACTTTC	CASSQEGPSSGANVLTF
TRBD1	TRBJ1-2	-	TRBV27	TGTGCCAGCAGTTATTCAGGACAGGGGTACTATGGCTACACCTTC	CASSYSGQGYYGYTF
-	TRBJ1-1	-	TRBV5-1	TGCGCCAGCAGCTTGAACCAGGCCTTGAACACTGAAGCTTTCTTT	CASSLNQALNTEAFF